This T cell receptor (beta chain) was documented in a study of blood T cell repertoires in COVID-19. About the research overall: COVID-19 samples collected from the United States, Italy and Spain covered acute and convalescent phases. The cDNA or gDNA used as material had been derived from T cells, B-cell-depleted T cells, or PBMCs.

There are 18 residues in the CDR3. Germline V gives CDR1 LGHDT, CDR2 YNNKEL (reference sequence). Trimming at V came to 3 bases and at J to 1 base, leaving 14 bases not matched to a gene. Some clones are missing from TCRdb's copy, which holds only in-frame ones; the method was immunoSEQ multiplex PCR. Among roughly 260,000 clones listed, roughly 90% were seen once. The table lists this clone with a count of one. The material sequenced was peripheral blood. V is TRBV3-1 (or the pseudogene TRBV3-2) and J is TRBJ1-2; 7 nucleotides match TRBD1. This TCR derives from a woman aged 45-65 years who had recovered from COVID-19. The CDR3 spells CASSHFRDSLSFNYGYTF. CDR3 coding DNA: TGTGCCAGCAGCCATTTCCGGGACAGCCTCTCCTTTAACTATGGCTACACCTTC.